This T cell receptor (beta chain) is from a study of T-cell memory formation after mild COVID-19. Study at large: Among the donors, TCR clusters were largely specific to each donor.

This clonotype has only a few counts. Its antigen remains unidentified. Broader study findings: Cross-reactive memory apparently joined, as some responding clones appeared in pre-infection memory. Later expanders leaned CD4+, whereas clones that contracted between day 15 and 85 were balanced CD4/CD8. Confirmation was lacking for SARS-CoV-2 specificity of second-wave clones that peaked on day 37.

The CDR3 runs 19 residues. Germline V lookup: CDR1 MGHRA, CDR2 YSYEKL. J gave up 0 bases and V 4 bases, and 7 bases lay outside the gene matches. TCRdb recomputed calls from the 5' RACE reads with MiXCR, one row per CDR3 protein. The repertoire holds more than 450,000 distinct CDR3 sequences, with about 20% as singletons. The sequencing input was PBMCs or a T cell subset sorted from them (not recorded which). The clonotype was recovered from an adult woman who had mild COVID-19 (a few samples of this study predate the infection). Cell type and time point are not known. The rearrangement joins TRBV4-1 to TRBJ2-1; 15 positions agree with TRBD2. The CDR3 loop reads CASSPRTSGGASSYNEQFF. The DNA for the CDR3 is TGCGCCAGCAGCCCGAGGACTAGCGGGGGGGCCAGCTCCTACAATGAGCAGTTCTTC.